This entry describes one TCR beta chain. V was shortened by 1 base and J by 4 bases, with 13 bases between the two germline ends. This CDR3 is 15 amino acids long. Germline loops: CDR1 LGHDT, CDR2 YNNKEL (reference sequence). Individuals aged roughly 18 to 95 years were recruited from fewer than 25 US areas. This entry is derived from a study of blood T cell repertoires in COVID-19. The overall study: The United States, Italy and Spain were the sources of the acute and convalescent COVID-19 samples.

This table comes from immunoSEQ multiplex PCR, and its TCRdb copy is limited to in-frame clones, with some not included. The table has 250,000 to 400,000 clones, roughly 86% seen once; the top ten hold roughly 5.3%. The chain is built from TRBV3-1 (or the pseudogene TRBV3-2) and TRBJ1-2; weak D call: TRBD1 (5 bases). The material sequenced was PBMCs or T cells enriched from blood (not recorded which). The receptor's source is a young woman who had recovered from COVID-19. The CDR3 loop reads CASSQASPGGYGYTF. CDR3 in DNA: TGTGCCAGCAGCCAAGCTTCTCCCGGGGGCTATGGCTACACCTTC.